This T cell receptor (beta chain) was identified during a study of early T cells in non-severe SARS-CoV-2 infection. Whole-study context: Bulk RNA taken from unsorted whole blood was sequenced, leaving chains unpaired.

The CDR3 spans 14 residues. The V and J ends lost 2 bases and 5 bases respectively, with 10 bases between them. The V gene's germline CDR1 is MDHEN and CDR2 SYDVKM. This clonotype was seen more than once but under ten times. Molecules of cDNA were individually given unique molecular identifiers that were attached to them. TCRdb fed the 5' RACE reads into MiXCR, producing one record per CDR3 protein. The table lists tens of thousands of distinct CDR3 sequences, just under 15% of them singletons. Input material: whole blood. The clonotype comes from an adult who was a healthcare worker with PCR-confirmed SARS-CoV-2 infection or an uninfected control (not recorded which). V is TRBV28 and J is TRBJ2-1; tentatively, D is TRBD1 (5 bases). In nucleotides, the CDR3 is TGTGCCAGCAGTTTAGTGGGCAGGGACAATGAGCAGTTCTTC. Translation: CASSLVGRDNEQFF.